A single sample gave rise to the 18 T cell receptor beta chains below, sequenced in a study of shared clonotypes between healthy human individuals. Clones were read by immunoSEQ multiplex PCR, and TCRdb kept only the in-frame ones, dropping some. The sample consists of hundreds of thousands of clones, roughly 97% of them appearing once. Sequencing was performed on naive CD4+ T cells sorted from blood. Stated subset: CD45RA+ positively selected. The receptors derive from a woman under 40 in good health.

The chain joins TRBV28 to TRBJ2-3; D gene unclear. CDR3 length: 15 amino acids. V dropped 6 bases and J dropped 2 bases, with 15 bases sitting between them. Germline lookup yields CDR1 MDHEN and CDR2 SYDVKM. CDR3 sequence reads: CASSTPAANTDTQYF. The CDR3 nucleotides are TGTGCCAGCAGCACTCCGGCTGCTAACACAGATACGCAGTATTTT.

The gene calls are TRBV5-1 and TRBJ2-7; 12 bases agree with TRBD2. Germline trimming cut 3 bases from V and 2 bases from J; bases unmatched to any gene: 6. Looked up from germline, CDR1 is SGHRS and CDR2 is YFSETQ. The CDR3 runs 16 residues. CDR3 in amino acids: CASSSTGTSGPYEQYF. CDR3 in DNA: TGCGCCAGCAGCTCGACTGGGACTAGCGGGCCCTACGAGCAGTACTTC.

CDR3 coding DNA: TGTGCCAGCAGTGAATCGGGAGCCTCAGGTGAAAAACTGTTTTTT. It specifies CASSESGASGEKLFF. V gene TRBV25-1 combines with J gene TRBJ1-4; D unclear. Trimming removed 1 base from V and 7 bases from J, with 13 bases in between. The CDR3 covers 15 residues. Germline V CDR1 and CDR2: MGHDK, SYGVNS. Full variable domain (rest looked up from reference TRBV25-1 and TRBJ1-4): EADIYQTPRYLVIGTGKKITLECSQTMGHDKMYWYQQDPGMELHLIHYSYGVNSTEKGDLSSESTVSRIRTEHFPLTLESARPSHTSQYLCASSESGASGEKLFFGSGTQLSVL.

The chain uses TRBV7-9 and TRBJ1-1; perhaps TRBD1 as D (5 bases). The CDR3 spans 16 residues. With 3 bases removed from V and 2 bases from J, the gap between germline ends came to 16 bases. Germline-derived CDR1 and CDR2 are SEHNR and FQNEAQ (reference sequence). The CDR3 spells CASSFRSGAPNTEAFF. The CDR3 nucleotides are TGTGCCAGCAGCTTCAGGAGCGGGGCCCCAAACACTGAAGCTTTCTTT.

This chain links TRBV19 with TRBJ2-7; 8 nucleotides match TRBD2. The ends lost 1 base at V and 4 bases at J; junction bases unmatched: 6. The CDR3 spans 15 residues. Germline V gene data show CDR1 as LNHDA and CDR2 as SQIVND (reference sequence). The CDR3 protein is CASSIVAGRDYEQYF. CDR3 coding DNA: TGTGCCAGTAGTATAGTGGCCGGGAGGGATTACGAGCAGTACTTC.

V gene TRBV7-2 combines with J gene TRBJ2-3; 9 bases match TRBD1. V lost 0 bases and J lost 4; bases outside the gene matches: 11. This CDR3 comprises 18 residues. The germline V gene encodes CDR1 SGHTA and CDR2 FQGNSA. The CDR3 here is CASSLAGQGRSGADTQYF. The DNA of the CDR3 is TGTGCCAGCAGCTTAGCGGGACAGGGCCGTTCCGGGGCAGATACGCAGTATTTT.

This clone has just one count. The chain combines TRBV19 with TRBJ1-5; tentatively, D is TRBD1 (6 bases). Germline V gene data show CDR1 as LNHDA and CDR2 as SQIVND (reference sequence). This CDR3 has 13 amino acids. Trimming cost V 3 bases and J 5 bases, with 8 bases left between them. CDR3 protein: CASSINRDQPQHF. In DNA form, the CDR3 reads TGTGCCAGTAGTATTAACAGGGATCAGCCCCAGCATTTT.

The chain recombines TRBV28 with TRBJ1-5; TRBD1 agrees at 9 bases. Germline trimming cut 5 bases from V and 6 bases from J; bases unmatched to any gene: 11. This CDR3 is 16 amino acids long. The V gene's germline CDR1 is MDHEN and CDR2 SYDVKM. The CDR3 sequence: CASSPQDRGLPQPQHF. As DNA, the CDR3 is TGTGCCAGCAGTCCACAGGACAGGGGCCTCCCTCAGCCCCAGCATTTT.

The chain is built from TRBV5-1 and TRBJ1-2; D not resolved. The germline gives CDR1 SGHRS, CDR2 YFSETQ. The CDR3 runs to 15 residues. V lost 0 bases and J 0 bases, leaving 9 bases between the germline ends. The CDR3 nucleotides are TGCGCCAGCAGCTTGGACAGTTTTTCTAACTATGGCTACACCTTC. It yields the protein CASSLDSFSNYGYTF.

The chain employs TRBV6-1 and TRBJ1-1; TRBD1 is a possible D gene (6 bases). Germline V CDR1 and CDR2: MNHNS, SASEGT. This CDR3 contains 14 residues. The V gene lost 2 bases and the J gene lost 7 bases, with 14 bases spanning the gap. The CDR3 spells CASSERGAVCEAFF. CDR3 in DNA: TGTGCCAGCAGTGAACGGGGGGCGGTGTGTGAAGCTTTCTTT.

In DNA form, the CDR3 reads TGTGCCAGCAGTGGCCCCCTGACACGGTTCGACGAGCAGTACTTC. Translating it yields CASSGPLTRFDEQYF. The chain is built from TRBV6-1 and TRBJ2-7; D unresolved. The CDR3 has 15 amino acids. Trimming took 4 bases from V and 5 from J, leaving 18 bases between them. In germline, CDR1 is MNHNS, CDR2 SASEGT.

This chain uses TRBV28 with TRBJ2-7; D remains unclear. The CDR3 has 13 residues. Between the trimmed V and J ends, which lost 2 bases and 0 bases, there was a span of 5 bases. The V gene's germline CDR1 is MDHEN and CDR2 SYDVKM. CDR3 in DNA: TGTGCCAGCAGTTTACAGGTCTCCTACGAGCAGTACTTC. Protein product: CASSLQVSYEQYF. Variable domain in full (rest from reference TRBV28 and TRBJ2-7): DVKVTQSSRYLVKRTGEKVFLECVQDMDHENMFWYRQDPGLGLRLIYFSYDVKMKEKGDIPEGYSVSREKKERFSLILESASTNQTSMYLCASSLQVSYEQYFGPGTRLTVT.

The chain joins TRBV2 to TRBJ1-1; weak D call: TRBD1 (6 bases). Germline assignment: CDR1 SNHLY and CDR2 FYNNEI. V lost 4 bases, J lost 4 bases, and 16 bases lay in between. The CDR3 has 15 residues. DNA of the CDR3: TGTGCCAGCAGTGGTTGGGGGCGCGTCACCACTGAAGCTTTCTTT. Translated: CASSGWGRVTTEAFF.

This clone was detected once. This sequence joins TRBV7-9 and TRBJ1-3; D unresolved. The CDR3 spans 15 residues. Germline V gene data show CDR1 as SEHNR and CDR2 as FQNEAQ (reference sequence). Trimming took off 7 bases at V and 0 bases at J, with 13 bases between the two ends. CDR3 loop: CASITGVSSGNTIYF. The CDR3 region has the DNA TGTGCCAGCATTACCGGGGTCAGCTCTGGAAACACCATATATTTT. The full variable domain, completed using reference TRBV7-9 and TRBJ1-3, is DTGVSQNPRHKITKRGQNVTFRCDPISEHNRLYWYRQTLGQGPEFLTYFQNEAQLEKSRLLSDRFSAERPKGSFSTLEIQRTEQGDSAMYLCASITGVSSGNTIYFGEGSWLTVV.

The chain uses TRBV11-3 and TRBJ2-2, with D possibly matching TRBD2 (6 bases). Looked up from germline, CDR1 is SGHNT and CDR2 is YENEEA. V lost 5 bases to trimming and J lost 2 bases, with 12 bases between them. The CDR3 totals 15 residues. This CDR3 reads CASSRAGGNTGELFF. The CDR3 DNA reads TGTGCCAGCAGCCGCGCCGGGGGAAACACCGGGGAGCTGTTTTTT.

The chain joins TRBV25-1 to TRBJ1-1; 7 nucleotides line up with TRBD1. The V gene end was trimmed by 1 base and the J gene end by 1 base; junction bases not matched to a gene: 9. CDR1 is MGHDK and CDR2 is SYGVNS in the germline V gene. The CDR3 spans 17 residues. CDR3: CASSESIGGQWNTEAFF. The DNA of the CDR3 is TGTGCCAGCAGTGAATCAATCGGGGGACAGTGGAACACTGAAGCTTTCTTT.

The chain is built from TRBV18 and TRBJ1-1; the D is unclear. This CDR3 comprises 11 residues. The V and J ends lost 3 bases and 11 bases respectively, with 10 bases between them. From germline, CDR1 is KGHSH and CDR2 LQKENI. The CDR3 spells CASSPGLGAFF. CDR3 DNA sequence: TGTGCCAGCTCACCCGGATTGGGGGCTTTCTTT.

The chain recombines TRBV7-9 with TRBJ2-3; possible D gene TRBD2, 5 bases. This CDR3 region has 16 residues. V was pared by 5 bases and J by 0 bases, with 15 bases between. Germline CDR1 reads SEHNR; CDR2 reads FQNEAQ (reference sequence). CDR3 protein: CASSLRTHSSTDTQYF. CDR3 bases: TGTGCCAGCAGCCTCCGGACTCATTCTAGCACAGATACGCAGTATTTT.